A selection of T cell receptor beta chains follows, all from one sample in a study of identical twins. Via MiXCR, TCRdb re-called the 5' RACE reads, giving one row per CDR3 protein. The data contain 240,000 or so distinct CDR3 sequences, about 10% of them singletons. Sequenced sample: memory T cells sorted from blood. The source is a man aged 45 to 65 in good health. The CDR3 runs from the conserved cysteine through the conserved F or W. A D gene is named only where the DNA matches it firmly. Clone sizes are given selectively: once, few, many, or a class where the clone is expanded.

V gene,J gene,clone size,D gene,CDR3 DNA,CDR3 protein
TRBV5-1,TRBJ2-3,.,TRBD1,TGCGCCAGCAGCTTGGCCGCCCGGACAGGGGTCGGTGATACGCAGTATTTT,CASSLAARTGVGDTQYF
TRBV20-1,TRBJ2-3,.,.,TGCAGTGCGCGAACAGGGTACGATGGGGATACGCAGTATTTT,CSARTGYDGDTQYF
TRBV20-1,TRBJ2-3,many,.,TGCAGTGCTAGAGACCCGAGCGGCACAGATACGCAGTATTTT,CSARDPSGTDTQYF
TRBV7-7,TRBJ1-1,few,.,TGTGCCAGCAGCTCAAATATGAACACTGAAGCTTTCTTT,CASSSNMNTEAFF
TRBV7-2,TRBJ2-3,many,TRBD1,TGTGCCAGCAGCACGCAAACCGGACGGGCAGGGGGTACGCAGTATTTT,CASSTQTGRAGGTQYF
TRBV6-1,TRBJ2-1,many,TRBD1,TGTGCCAGCAGCCACGGCTCCGGGACAGCCTACAATGAGCAGTTCTTC,CASSHGSGTAYNEQFF
TRBV3-1,TRBJ2-1,many,.,TGTGCCAGCAGCCAATCGGAGAGTTACAATGAGCAGTTCTTC,CASSQSESYNEQFF
TRBV10-3,TRBJ2-7,many,.,TGTGCCATCAGTCATGAGGAGGGCGAGCAGTACTTC,CAISHEEGEQYF
TRBV18,TRBJ2-5,.,TRBD1,TGTGCCAGCTCACCTAACGGACAGGTTCGGGAGACCCAGTACTTC,CASSPNGQVRETQYF
TRBV6-2/TRBV6-3,TRBJ1-1,many,.,TGTGCCAGCAGATACGCCCCCGGGGCCCTGAACACTGAAGCTTTCTTT,CASRYAPGALNTEAFF
TRBV6-5,TRBJ2-3,many,.,TGTGCCAGCAGTTCCCTCCCACGGCCTTTTAGCACAGATACGCAGTATTTT,CASSSLPRPFSTDTQYF
TRBV7-9,TRBJ1-3,many,.,TGTGCCAGCAGCTTAGTATCCCCAGGAAACACCATATATTTT,CASSLVSPGNTIYF
TRBV20-1,TRBJ2-1,.,.,TGCAGTGCTAGAGTTAGTGCGGTGAAGCAGTTCTTC,CSARVSAVKQFF
TRBV5-5,TRBJ2-1,few,.,TGTGCCAGCAGCTCCGGACTGTTGAGCTCCTACAATGAGCAGTTCTTC,CASSSGLLSSYNEQFF
TRBV10-3,TRBJ1-2,many,.,TGTGCCATCAGTGAGTCGAGGGGAAGCGAAGACTACACCTTC,CAISESRGSEDYTF
TRBV20-1,TRBJ2-1,.,TRBD2,TGCAGTGCCCTCCTTCAATGGCGGGGGGGCCGATTCAATGAGCAGTTCTTC,CSALLQWRGGRFNEQFF
TRBV9,TRBJ2-3,.,.,TGTGCCAGCAGCCCGAACCCGGCTGGGGGGCCCACAGATACGCAGTATTTT,CASSPNPAGGPTDTQYF
TRBV5-8,TRBJ2-3,many,.,TGTGCCAGCAGTTTACGGACGAGCACAGATACGCAGTATTTT,CASSLRTSTDTQYF
TRBV4-1,TRBJ1-1,many,TRBD1,TGCGCCAGCAGCCCAGGGACAGGGGTGACTGAAGCTTTCTTT,CASSPGTGVTEAFF
TRBV27,TRBJ1-2,.,TRBD1,TGTGCCACGTACAGGGGGTCGCGCTATGGCTACACCTTC,CATYRGSRYGYTF
TRBV6-2/TRBV6-3,TRBJ2-5,.,TRBD1,TGTGCCAGCATCAGACAGGGGGCTTGGGAGACCCAGTACTTC,CASIRQGAWETQYF
TRBV30,TRBJ2-4,many,.,TGTGCCTGGAGTGTTTCCGGGGCCAAAAACATTCAGTACTTC,CAWSVSGAKNIQYF
TRBV29-1,TRBJ2-3,.,.,TGCAGCGTTGACGTTGCAGATACGCAGTATTTT,CSVDVADTQYF
TRBV4-1,TRBJ2-7,.,TRBD2,TGCGCCAGCAGCCAAGGACTAGCGGCAGGCTCCTACGAGCAGTACTTC,CASSQGLAAGSYEQYF
TRBV6-2/TRBV6-3,TRBJ2-7,.,TRBD2,TGTGCCAGCAGTTATTCTTGGACTAGCGGGAGGGAGTACGAGCAGTACTTC,CASSYSWTSGREYEQYF
TRBV29-1,TRBJ1-2,.,.,TGCAGCGTTGAAGAAGCCAGGGGACCCAACTATGGCTACACCTTC,CSVEEARGPNYGYTF
TRBV4-3,TRBJ1-1,few,TRBD1,TGCGCCAGCAGCCAAAGTGGGACAGTAGCCACTGAAGCTTTCTTT,CASSQSGTVATEAFF
TRBV7-2,TRBJ2-2,many,.,TGTGCCAGCAGCTTAGAACTAACGAACACCGGGGAGCTGTTTTTT,CASSLELTNTGELFF
TRBV6-1,TRBJ2-4,once,.,TGTGCCAGCAGCCTAACCTCACAGGGAAGGACCAAAAACATTCAGTACTTC,CASSLTSQGRTKNIQYF
TRBV20-1,TRBJ2-2,.,.,TGCAGTGCTAGAATATTCGGTCTCGGGGAGCTGTTTTTT,CSARIFGLGELFF
TRBV4-3,TRBJ2-6,few,.,TGCGCCAGCAGCCAAGACAGGGGCCCTGGGGCCAACGTCCTGACTTTC,CASSQDRGPGANVLTF
TRBV28,TRBJ1-1,many,.,TGTGCCAGCAGTCACCCGAGGGAGACGAACACTGAAGCTTTCTTT,CASSHPRETNTEAFF
TRBV29-1,TRBJ2-1,many,.,TGCAGCGTTGAAGATTCCGCCTACAATGAGCAGTTCTTC,CSVEDSAYNEQFF
TRBV2,TRBJ2-5,many,.,TGTGCCAGCAGTGCAGGGTACCAAGAGACCCAGTACTTC,CASSAGYQETQYF
TRBV13,TRBJ2-5,few,.,TGTGCCAGCAGCGACCCGCGGGACGGCCACCAAGAGACCCAGTACTTC,CASSDPRDGHQETQYF
TRBV5-1,TRBJ2-5,few,.,TGCGCCAGCAGCTTACCACAGGCGCTGGAGACCCAGTACTTC,CASSLPQALETQYF
TRBV12-3/TRBV12-4,TRBJ2-1,many,.,TGTGCCAGCAGTTTCGGGGGGCCTTACAATGAGCAGTTCTTC,CASSFGGPYNEQFF
TRBV7-8,TRBJ2-5,few,.,TGTGCCAGCGCCACAGGGTCCCAAGAGACCCAGTACTTC,CASATGSQETQYF
TRBV6-2/TRBV6-3,TRBJ1-1,.,.,TGTGCCAGCTTCATCCCCTTTATCACTGAAGCTTTCTTT,CASFIPFITEAFF
TRBV27,TRBJ2-6,many,.,TGTGCCAGCAGCCAGGGGATAGGTGGGGCCAACGTCCTGACTTTC,CASSQGIGGANVLTF
TRBV7-2,TRBJ2-7,.,.,TGTGCCAGCAGCTCCCCTCGGGCAGAGAACTCCTACGAGCAGTACTTC,CASSSPRAENSYEQYF
TRBV5-1,TRBJ2-7,few,.,TGCGCCAGCAGCTTGGGACAGTCCCAGCACGAGCAGTACTTC,CASSLGQSQHEQYF
TRBV27,TRBJ2-2,many,.,TGTGCCAGCGGTAAAAGGACCGGGGAGCTGTTTTTT,CASGKRTGELFF
TRBV24-1,TRBJ2-7,few,TRBD2,TGTGCCACCAGTGACCCTAGCGGGAGTGGAGACGAGCAGTACTTC,CATSDPSGSGDEQYF
TRBV6-5,TRBJ2-4,many,TRBD2,TGTGCCAGCAGTTCGGGACTAGCGGGGGGAATAGCCAAAAACATTCAGTACTTC,CASSSGLAGGIAKNIQYF
TRBV5-5,TRBJ2-7,.,TRBD2,TGTGCCAGCAGCTTGCGTAGCGGGCTACCCTACGAGCAGTACTTC,CASSLRSGLPYEQYF
TRBV7-2,TRBJ2-1,.,TRBD1,TGTGCCAGCAGCTCCTTTGGGACAGATTTATACAATGAGCAGTTCTTC,CASSSFGTDLYNEQFF
TRBV10-3,TRBJ1-5,many,.,TGTGCCATCAGTGAGTCAACGGATCAGCCCCAGCATTTT,CAISESTDQPQHF
TRBV11-2,TRBJ1-6,many,.,TGTGCCAGCAGCTTAGCCATACTAAATTCACCCCTCCACTTT,CASSLAILNSPLHF
TRBV3-1,TRBJ2-2,.,.,TGTGCCAGCAGCCAAGATTATATCGGGGAGCTGTTTTTT,CASSQDYIGELFF
TRBV7-2,TRBJ1-4,few,.,TGTGCCAGCAGCTTAGTCCTACACGAAAAACTGTTTTTT,CASSLVLHEKLFF
TRBV5-1,TRBJ1-6,many,TRBD1,TGCGCCAGCAGCGTGGGCGGGACAGGGGGCGAATTTATCCACTTT,CASSVGGTGGEFIHF
TRBV20-1,TRBJ2-5,many,.,TGCAGTGCTAGAGATAGTATACACGAGACCCAGTACTTC,CSARDSIHETQYF
TRBV10-3,TRBJ1-1,.,.,TGTGCCATCAGTGAGTCGCGGCAGACTGAAGCTTTCTTT,CAISESRQTEAFF
TRBV11-2,TRBJ1-3,few,.,TGTGCCAGCAGCTTAGAGAACGGTGCTGGAAACACCATATATTTT,CASSLENGAGNTIYF